The 18 T cell receptor beta chains below come from one sample, sequenced in a study of T cells in Graves' hyperthyroidism and ophthalmopathy. The TCR beta CDR3 regions underwent amplification using RNA transcripts as the source. In the first-round RT-PCR of the TCR CDR3, the HTBI primer set was used. MiXCR, run by TCRdb on the multiplex PCR reads, gives a single entry per CDR3 protein. The table records hundreds of thousands of distinct CDR3 sequences, roughly 14% of them present only once. Sequencing was performed on blood. The origin of the receptors is a woman between 40 and 55 years old with Graves' ophthalmopathy.

This clonotype was detected a few times. This chain joins TRBV5-1 and TRBJ2-7, with unresolved D. Between the trimmed V and J ends, which lost 1 base and 3 bases, there was a span of 17 bases. The CDR3 loop spans 16 amino acids. CDR1 is SGHRS, CDR2 YFSETQ, per germline. The DNA for the CDR3 is TGCGCCAGCAGCTTGTCAGGTCCCCCTATTAACTACGAGCAGTACTTC. Amino acid sequence: CASSLSGPPINYEQYF.

This clonotype showed up many times. This sequence joins TRBV6-4 and TRBJ2-2; no clear D gene. This CDR3 contains 12 residues. Germline V gene lookup returns CDR1 MRHNA and CDR2 SNTAGT. The germline V and J ends were trimmed by 0 bases and 7 bases, with 3 bases remaining between them. CDR3 region: CASSDSFGELFF. Here the CDR3 DNA reads TGTGCCAGCAGTGACTCGTTCGGGGAGCTGTTTTTT.

Comment on this clonotype: At one end the junction does not follow the germline gene, possibly because of a read error. The genes are TRBV18 and TRBJ2-5; D not resolved. Germline CDR1 KGHSH, CDR2 LQKENI. The CDR3 has 13 residues. Here the CDR3 reads CASPPVGEETQYF. The CDR3 bases are TGTGCCAGCCCACCGGTTGGGGAAGAGACCCAGTACTTC. The full variable domain, in which reference TRBV18 and TRBJ2-5 provide the parts outside the CDR3, is NAGVMQNPRHLVRRRGQEARLRCSPMKGHSHVYWYRQLPEEGLKFMVYLQKENIIDESGMPKERFSAEFPKEGPSILRIQQVVRGDSAAYFCASPPVGEETQYFGPGTRLLVL.

The CDR3 sequence is CASSLLGTVVWDIQYF. The DNA for the CDR3 is TGCGCCAGCAGCTTGCTCGGGACAGTAGTGTGGGACATTCAGTACTTC. The chain employs TRBV5-1 and TRBJ2-4; 7 nucleotides match TRBD1. The CDR3 consists of 16 residues. Germline loops: CDR1 SGHRS, CDR2 YFSETQ. J lost 8 bases, V lost 1 base, and 12 bases had no gene match.

This clonotype was counted a few times. V is TRBV10-3 and J is TRBJ1-3; D is unclear. Germline loops: CDR1 ENHRY, CDR2 SYGVKD. The CDR3 runs 15 residues. Trimming removed 2 bases from V and 4 bases from J, with 12 bases in between. The CDR3 DNA reads TGTGCCATCAGTGAGGCAGGAGCGGAAGGAAACACCATATATTTT. Residues: CAISEAGAEGNTIYF.

The V and J genes are TRBV2 and TRBJ2-3; TRBD2 agrees at 8 bases. Germline V CDR1 and CDR2: SNHLY, FYNNEI. The CDR3 totals 19 residues. V gave up 1 base and J gave up 2 bases; unmatched junction bases: 14. CDR3 sequence: CASSEGYGRAGLFTDTQYF. For the CDR3, the DNA is TGTGCCAGCAGTGAAGGTTACGGGAGGGCGGGCCTTTTCACAGATACGCAGTATTTT.

This clonotype was recorded many times. The V and J genes are TRBV20-1 and TRBJ2-5, with D unclear. CDR1 and CDR2 (germline): DFQATT, SNEGSKA (reference sequence). The CDR3 totals 11 residues. Trimming pared 3 bases from V and 4 bases from J, leaving 6 bases between. CDR3 amino acids: CSASIGETQYF. In DNA form, the CDR3 reads TGCAGTGCTAGTATTGGAGAGACCCAGTACTTC.

The sample holds many counts of this clonotype. The chain combines TRBV10-2 with TRBJ1-1; D remains unclear. Germline assignment: CDR1 WSHSY and CDR2 SAAADI. V was trimmed by 6 bases and J by 6 bases, leaving 14 bases between them. The CDR3 has 13 residues. CDR3 protein: CASRKSGNPEAFF. The CDR3 DNA is TGCGCCAGCAGGAAGTCGGGAAACCCTGAAGCTTTCTTT.

This chain joins TRBV7-3 and TRBJ2-2; perhaps TRBD1 as D (6 bases). This CDR3 contains 13 residues. CDR1 and CDR2 from the germline V gene are SGHTA and FQGTGA. V gave up 5 bases and J gave up 6 bases, with 10 bases separating them. The CDR3 loop is CASSTQGSGELFF. For the CDR3, the DNA is TGTGCCAGCAGCACACAGGGTTCCGGGGAGCTGTTTTTT.

The table lists this clonotype with many counts. The chain's CDR3 is CASRGYFVTDPSRTEAFF. The CDR3 coding sequence is TGTGCCAGCAGGGGGTATTTTGTGACAGACCCCTCCCGAACTGAAGCTTTCTTT. The V and J genes are TRBV2 and TRBJ1-1; the D gene is possibly TRBD1 (5 bases). Trimming shortened V by 6 bases and J by 5 bases, and 28 bases separated the two germline ends. The germline CDR1 and CDR2 sequences are SNHLY and FYNNEI. The CDR3 runs to 18 residues.

The chain has TRBV7-2 and TRBJ1-6; D gene ambiguous. CDR1 is SGHTA, CDR2 FQGNSA, per germline. V lost 0 bases and J lost 8, with 5 bases in between. The CDR3 contains 13 residues. The CDR3 DNA reads TGTGCCAGCAGCTTAGCGCGGGATTCACCCCTCCACTTT. This encodes CASSLARDSPLHF.

This clonotype was detected many times. The V call is TRBV12-3 or TRBV12-4, the J call TRBJ2-4; 9 bases map to TRBD1. CDR3 length: 14 amino acids. Germline trimming cut 2 bases from V and 7 bases from J; bases unmatched to any gene: 3. CDR3 sequence reads: CASSLWDRDNIQYF. The CDR3 DNA follows: TGTGCCAGCAGTTTATGGGACAGGGACAACATTCAGTACTTC.

Of note for this clonotype: One end of the junction does not line up with germline, which may come from a read error. The chain combines TRBV12-3 or TRBV12-4 with TRBJ2-7, with D uncertain. The CDR3 contains 14 residues. The CDR3 spells CASSRSFNNSPLHF. The CDR3 bases are TGCGCCAGCAGCCGGAGCTTCAATAATTCACCCCTCCACTTC.

The sample holds many counts of this clonotype. The V gene is TRBV7-6, the J gene TRBJ1-1; 7 bases are a match to TRBD1. V trimming: 5 bases; J trimming: 5 bases; junction bases outside the gene matches: 5. This CDR3 is built from 13 residues. Germline CDR1 SGHVS, CDR2 FNYEAQ. The CDR3 region has the DNA TGTGCCAGCAGCACCGACAGGGATACTGAAGCTTTCTTT. Residues: CASSTDRDTEAFF.

For this clonotype: A read error may produce the germline difference seen at one junction end. The V and J genes are TRBV5-1 and TRBJ1-1; 12 bases line up with TRBD1. Germline V gives CDR1 SGHRS, CDR2 YFSETQ. CDR3 size: 14 residues. This chain's CDR3 is CASSWGTGGTEALF. DNA for the CDR3: TGCGCCAGCAGCTGGGGGACAGGGGGCACTGAAGCTCTCTTT.

The table lists this clonotype with a count of one. The chain is built from TRBV12-3 or TRBV12-4 and TRBJ1-1; D call uncertain. The CDR3 has 12 amino acids. V lost 5 bases and J 5 bases, leaving 9 bases between the germline ends. The CDR3 DNA is TGTGCCAGCAGTCCCGTGAGGACTGAAGCTTTCTTT. This translates into CASSPVRTEAFF.

This clonotype was observed at least ten times. The chain uses TRBV14 and TRBJ2-3; 7 nucleotides match TRBD2. Germline lookup yields CDR1 SGHDN and CDR2 FVKESK. The CDR3 runs to 15 residues. V lost 4 bases, J lost 3 bases, and 7 bases stayed unmatched. The CDR3 sequence: CASSRRGSWTDTQYF. CDR3 nucleotide sequence: TGTGCCAGCAGCCGACGCGGGAGTTGGACAGATACGCAGTATTTT.

The chain has TRBV12-3 or TRBV12-4 and TRBJ2-7; tentative D call: TRBD2 (5 bases). CDR3 length: 13 residues. With 5 bases removed from V and 6 bases from J, the gap between germline ends came to 14 bases. The CDR3 nucleotides are TGTGCCAGCAGTGCCCTCCCGAGCGGCGAGCAGTACTTC. Its protein is CASSALPSGEQYF.